These T cell receptor beta chains were read from a single sample in a study of sequential checkpoint blockade in melanoma. The data were produced by immunoSEQ multiplex PCR, yet TCRdb's version contains in-frame clones alone and is incomplete. The sample includes 9,500 to 12,000 clones, roughly 51% seen only once; the top ten take 16%. The source was CD8+ T cells sorted from blood (inferred from file names), collected from a patient given nivolumab and ipilimumab in sequence. All receptors come from a human donor with melanoma. Each CDR3 is given with its conserved first and last residue. D genes are given only for firm matches. Clone size, where shown, is once, few, many, or a class for clones that have expanded.

j_gene	v_gene	abundance	d_gene	CDR3nt	CDR3aa
TRBJ2-7	TRBV21-1	few	NA	TGTGCCAGCAGCAAATCCGAGAACCGGGAGCAGTACTTC	CASSKSENREQYF
TRBJ2-2	TRBV5-4	NA	NA	TGTGCCAGCAGCCCAAGAGACGGGGAGCTGTTTTTT	CASSPRDGELFF
TRBJ1-1	TRBV7-6	few	NA	TGTGCCAGCAGTTTAGGGGGGCACACTGAAGCTTTCTTT	CASSLGGHTEAFF
TRBJ2-1	TRBV19	few	TRBD2	TGTGCCAGTAGTATGACTAGCCATGAGCAGTTCTTC	CASSMTSHEQFF
TRBJ1-2	TRBV4-1	NA	TRBD1	TGTGCCAGCAGCCCCCGGACAGGGGGTGGCTACACCTTC	CASSPRTGGGYTF
TRBJ2-1	TRBV19	NA	TRBD1	TGTGCCAGTAGTATAGTTGCAGGGGGAATGTACAATGAGCAGTTCTTC	CASSIVAGGMYNEQFF
TRBJ2-1	TRBV7-9	NA	TRBD2	TGTGCCAGCAGCTACGCTGGCGGGAGGGCCAATGAGCAGTTCTTC	CASSYAGGRANEQFF
TRBJ2-5	TRBV7-8	NA	TRBD1	TGTGCCAGCAGCTTGGGCATTGGGACAGGGCAAGAGACCCAGTACTTC	CASSLGIGTGQETQYF
TRBJ1-2	TRBV19	NA	NA	TGTGCCAGTAGTCCCGCACCGGACTATGGCTACACCTTC	CASSPAPDYGYTF
TRBJ2-1	TRBV7-3	NA	TRBD2	TGTGCCAGCAGCTTATCGGCTAGCGGGACCTACAATGAGCAGTTCTTC	CASSLSASGTYNEQFF
TRBJ2-1	TRBV14	few	TRBD2	TGTGCCAGCAGCGAACCCGGGACTAGTAATCGGTTCTTC	CASSEPGTSNRFF
TRBJ2-1	TRBV11-3	few	TRBD2	TGTGCCGGCAGCCGACTAGCGGGAGGTCCAGGACCCGAGCAGTTCTTC	CAGSRLAGGPGPEQFF
TRBJ2-7	TRBV7-7	once	TRBD1	TGTGCTAGCAGCTTAGCGCCAGGGGGCGAGCAGTACTTC	CASSLAPGGEQYF
TRBJ2-3	TRBV7-9	NA	TRBD2	TGTGCCAGCAGCCATCGGACTAGCGGGAGTTCGGATACGCAGTATTTT	CASSHRTSGSSDTQYF
TRBJ2-1	TRBV4-1	NA	NA	TGCGCCAGCAGCCAAGATTCGGGACTCCCCCAATACAATGAGCAGTTCTTC	CASSQDSGLPQYNEQFF
TRBJ2-7	TRBV5-4	NA	NA	TGTGCCAGCAGCGTCGACCTACAGGGTTGGGAGCAGTACTTC	CASSVDLQGWEQYF
TRBJ2-3	TRBV9	NA	NA	TGTGCCAGCAAACTAGGCAGTTCGAGAGGAGATACGCAGTATTTT	CASKLGSSRGDTQYF
TRBJ2-7	TRBV4-2	NA	TRBD2	TGTGCCAGCAGCCATTCTGGGGGGGATTACGAGCAGTACTTC	CASSHSGGDYEQYF
TRBJ2-5	TRBV5-1	NA	NA	TGCGCCAGCAGCTTCAACAGGGTGGGAGAGACCCAGTACTTC	CASSFNRVGETQYF
TRBJ2-1	TRBV27	few	TRBD2	TGTGCCAGCAGTTTATCTCTAGCGGGAGGGCTGGTCTTC	CASSLSLAGGLVF
TRBJ2-6	TRBV29-1	few	TRBD1	TGCAGCGTTGAAGTCTCTACAGGGGGCTGGTCTGCTGGGGCCAACGTCCTGACTTTC	CSVEVSTGGWSAGANVLTF
TRBJ2-1	TRBV7-9	few	NA	TGTGCCAGCAGCCGGGGGTCTGGAGATGAGCAGTTCTTC	CASSRGSGDEQFF
TRBJ1-1	TRBV15	few	NA	TGTGCCACCGGAGAGGGGGACACTGAAGCTTTCTTT	CATGEGDTEAFF
TRBJ2-1	TRBV11-3	NA	TRBD2	TGTGCCAGCAGCTTGGAAACTAGCGGGGACAATGAGCAGTTCTTC	CASSLETSGDNEQFF
TRBJ1-4	TRBV13	once	NA	TGTGCCAGCAGCTCTCAACAGGGAAAAAGCGCAACTAATGAAAAACTGTTTTTT	CASSSQQGKSATNEKLFF
TRBJ2-1	TRBV11-2	NA	NA	TGTGCCAGCAGCTTAGGGACTTTCGCTGAGCAGTTCTTC	CASSLGTFAEQFF
TRBJ1-1	TRBV19	large	NA	TGTGCCAGTAGAGACTACGGGAGTGAGAACACTGAAGCTTTCTTT	CASRDYGSENTEAFF
TRBJ2-7	TRBV14	NA	NA	TGTGCCAGCAGCAAAGGGGTCTATAGCCTCTACGAGCAGTACTTC	CASSKGVYSLYEQYF
TRBJ2-1	TRBV2	NA	TRBD2	TGTGCCAGCTCTGCCGAGGGACTAGCGGGAGCTCAGGGTGAGCAGTTCTTC	CASSAEGLAGAQGEQFF
TRBJ2-3	TRBV6-5	NA	NA	TGTGCCAGCAGTAACCGAGGCACAGATACGCAGTATTTT	CASSNRGTDTQYF
TRBJ1-5	TRBV27	few	TRBD1	TGTGCCAGCAGTCCAGGACAGGGGGCCTTTCAGCCCCAGCATTTT	CASSPGQGAFQPQHF